The present T cell receptor beta chain was sequenced within a study of T cell changes during pregnancy in multiple sclerosis. TCRdb keeps only in-frame clones here, not all; method: immunoSEQ multiplex PCR. The sample contains more than 55,000 clones, 90% of which appear only once. The length of the CDR3 is 21 residues. Germline CDR1 SGHRS, CDR2 YFSETQ. Germline trimming cut 0 bases from V and 6 bases from J; bases unmatched to any gene: 15. The chain joins TRBV5-1 to TRBJ2-1; 16 bases match TRBD2. The clonotype comes from a female donor in good health, enrolled as a control in a pregnancy study. Sample: peripheral blood, taken in the first trimester of pregnancy. The DNA for the CDR3 is TGCGCCAGCAGCTTGGCCCGGGGGGGGACTAGCGGGAGGGCCGAGCCCAATGAGCAGTTCTTC. Translated: CASSLARGGTSGRAEPNEQFF.